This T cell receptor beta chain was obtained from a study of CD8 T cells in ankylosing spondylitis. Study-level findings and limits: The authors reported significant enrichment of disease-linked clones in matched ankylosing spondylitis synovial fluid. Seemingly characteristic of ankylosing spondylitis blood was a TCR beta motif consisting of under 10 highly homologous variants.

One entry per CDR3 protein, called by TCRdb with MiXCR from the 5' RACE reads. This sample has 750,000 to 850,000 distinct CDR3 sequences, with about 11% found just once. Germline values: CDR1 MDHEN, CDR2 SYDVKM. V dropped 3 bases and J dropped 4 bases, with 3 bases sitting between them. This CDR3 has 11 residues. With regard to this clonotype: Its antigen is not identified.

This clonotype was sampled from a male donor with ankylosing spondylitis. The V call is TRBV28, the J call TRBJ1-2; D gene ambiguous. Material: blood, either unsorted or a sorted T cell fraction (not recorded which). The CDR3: CASSLFYGYTF. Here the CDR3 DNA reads TGTGCCAGCAGTTTGTTCTATGGCTACACCTTC.